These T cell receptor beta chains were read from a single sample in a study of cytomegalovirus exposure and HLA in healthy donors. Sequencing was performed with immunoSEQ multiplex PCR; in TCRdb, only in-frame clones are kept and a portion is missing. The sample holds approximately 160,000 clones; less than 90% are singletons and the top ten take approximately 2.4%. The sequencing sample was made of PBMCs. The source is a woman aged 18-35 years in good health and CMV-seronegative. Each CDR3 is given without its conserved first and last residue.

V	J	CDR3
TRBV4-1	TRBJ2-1	ASSQQGAYNEQF
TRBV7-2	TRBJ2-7	ASSLTQRTYEQY
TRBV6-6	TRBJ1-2	ASSYSGGTPPFGYT
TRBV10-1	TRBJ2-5	ASSPTSGETQY
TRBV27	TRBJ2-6	ASRAPGTGASGANVLT
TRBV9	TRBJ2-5	ASSGWTGGYQETQY
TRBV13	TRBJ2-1	ASSLDLSQGAYSYNEQF
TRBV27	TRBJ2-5	ASSARLALQETQY
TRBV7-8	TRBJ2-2	ASSLAEGGAASTGELF
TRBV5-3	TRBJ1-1	ARSLAQNTEAF
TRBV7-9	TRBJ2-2	ASNQREISGELF
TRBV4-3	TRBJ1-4	ASSQAGTGSEKLF
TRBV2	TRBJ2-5	ASSVRQGQETQY
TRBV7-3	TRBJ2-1	ASSLTDRNNEQF
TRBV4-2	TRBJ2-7	ASSQTGYEQY
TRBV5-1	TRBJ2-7	ASSLTSGSREQY
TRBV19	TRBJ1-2	ASSINENRGRGGYT
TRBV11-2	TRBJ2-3	ASIPGVASGGSNTQY
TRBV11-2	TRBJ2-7	ASRDRADPYEQY
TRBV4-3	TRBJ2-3	ASSQMLALGTDTQY
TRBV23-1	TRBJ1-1	ASSNHTGGDTEAF
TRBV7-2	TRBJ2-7	ASSEDRWAYEQY
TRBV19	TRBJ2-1	ASSIMASYNEQF
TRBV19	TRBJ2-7	ASSRQAGEQY
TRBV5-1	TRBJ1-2	ASSLGLNYGYT
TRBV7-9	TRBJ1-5	ASSFGGTGQPQH
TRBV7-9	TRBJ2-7	ASSSTGDSSFEQY
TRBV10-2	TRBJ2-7	ASSETSGMYEQY
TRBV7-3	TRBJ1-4	ASSFRVGEKLF
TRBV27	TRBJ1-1	ASSLAMGSTEAF
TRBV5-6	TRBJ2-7	ASSTIYTGTSDSYEQY